This T cell receptor (beta chain) originates from a study of T cell responses to AZD1222 COVID-19 vaccine. Profiled with immunoSEQ multiplex PCR; TCRdb holds only in-frame clones, not every one. Of over 150,000 clones listed, approximately 90% were seen once; the top ten hold approximately 3%. Germline CDR1 and CDR2: SSHAT and FNYEAQ (reference sequence). The CDR3 length is 15 residues. J was trimmed by 1 base and V by 5 bases; bases with no gene match: 3. The source was peripheral blood, collected on day 0 of AZD1222 vaccination. This TCR derives from an adult in good health. The chain joins TRBV7-7 to TRBJ2-3; 10 nucleotides line up with TRBD1. The CDR3 coding sequence is TGTGCCAGCAGCCCCGGGACAGGGGGCACAGATACGCAGTATTTT. Its protein product is CASSPGTGGTDTQYF.